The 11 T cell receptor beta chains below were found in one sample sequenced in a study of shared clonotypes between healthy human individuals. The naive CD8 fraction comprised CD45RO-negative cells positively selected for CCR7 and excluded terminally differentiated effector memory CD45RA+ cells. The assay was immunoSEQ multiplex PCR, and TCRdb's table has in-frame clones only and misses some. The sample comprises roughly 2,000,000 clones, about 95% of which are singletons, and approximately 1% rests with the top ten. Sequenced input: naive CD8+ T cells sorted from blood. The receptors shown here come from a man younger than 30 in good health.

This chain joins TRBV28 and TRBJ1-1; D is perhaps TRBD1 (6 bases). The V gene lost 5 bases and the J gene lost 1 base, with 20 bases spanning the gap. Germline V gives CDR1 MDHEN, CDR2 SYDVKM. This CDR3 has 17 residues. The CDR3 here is CASSPLDSMGENTEAFF. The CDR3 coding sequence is TGTGCCAGCAGTCCCTTGGACAGTATGGGTGAGAACACTGAAGCTTTCTTT.

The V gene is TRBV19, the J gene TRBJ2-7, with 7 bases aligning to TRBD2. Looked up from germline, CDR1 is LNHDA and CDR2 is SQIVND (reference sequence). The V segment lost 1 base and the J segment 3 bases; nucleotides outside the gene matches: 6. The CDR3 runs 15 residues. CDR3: CASSIVLADLYEQYF. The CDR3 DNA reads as TGTGCCAGTAGTATAGTTCTAGCGGACCTCTACGAGCAGTACTTC.

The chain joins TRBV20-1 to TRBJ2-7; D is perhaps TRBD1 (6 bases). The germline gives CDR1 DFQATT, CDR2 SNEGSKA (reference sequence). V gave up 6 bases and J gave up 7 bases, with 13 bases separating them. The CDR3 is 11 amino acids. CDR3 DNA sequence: TGCAGTGCCCGGGACATCGGAGAGCAGTACTTC. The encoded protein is CSARDIGEQYF.

The chain's CDR3 is CATTLTGGSYNEQFF. Written as DNA, the CDR3 is TGTGCCACTACACTGACAGGGGGATCCTACAATGAGCAGTTCTTC. The chain carries TRBV19 and TRBJ2-1; 9 nucleotides line up with TRBD1. J lost 1 base, V lost 10 bases, and 8 bases had no gene match. This CDR3 is 15 amino acids long. Germline CDR1 LNHDA, CDR2 SQIVND (reference sequence).

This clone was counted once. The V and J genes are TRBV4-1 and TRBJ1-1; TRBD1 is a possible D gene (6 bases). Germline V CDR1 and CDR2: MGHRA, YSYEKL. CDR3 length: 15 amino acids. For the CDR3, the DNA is TGCGCTGCCCGACTAACAGGGATAGAGAACACTGAAGCTTTCTTT. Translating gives CAARLTGIENTEAFF.

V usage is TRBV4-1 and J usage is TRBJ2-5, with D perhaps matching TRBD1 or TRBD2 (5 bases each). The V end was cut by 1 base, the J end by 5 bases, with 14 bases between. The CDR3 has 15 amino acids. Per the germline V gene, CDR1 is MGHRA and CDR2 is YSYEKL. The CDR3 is CASSQVGAGDETQYF. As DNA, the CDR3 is TGCGCCAGCAGCCAAGTCGGGGCAGGTGATGAGACCCAGTACTTC.

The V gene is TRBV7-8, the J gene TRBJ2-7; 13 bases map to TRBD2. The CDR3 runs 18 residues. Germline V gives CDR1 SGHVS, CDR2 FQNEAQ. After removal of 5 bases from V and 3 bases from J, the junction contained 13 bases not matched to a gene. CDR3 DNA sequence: TGTGCCAGCAGCCTGGGACTAGCGGGGAGCAACGTCGTCTACGAGCAGTACTTC. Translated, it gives CASSLGLAGSNVVYEQYF.

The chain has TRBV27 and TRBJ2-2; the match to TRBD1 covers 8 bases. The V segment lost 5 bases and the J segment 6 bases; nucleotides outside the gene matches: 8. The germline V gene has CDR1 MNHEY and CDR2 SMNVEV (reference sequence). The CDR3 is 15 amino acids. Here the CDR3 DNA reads TGTGCCAGCAGTCCACAGAGGACAGGGTCCGGGGAGCTGTTTTTT. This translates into CASSPQRTGSGELFF.

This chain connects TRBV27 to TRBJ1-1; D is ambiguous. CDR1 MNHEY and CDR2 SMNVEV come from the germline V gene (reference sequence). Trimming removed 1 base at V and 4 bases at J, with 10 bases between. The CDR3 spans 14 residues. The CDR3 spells CASSLYPPPTEAFF. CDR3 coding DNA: TGTGCCAGCAGTTTATATCCCCCCCCCACTGAAGCTTTCTTT.

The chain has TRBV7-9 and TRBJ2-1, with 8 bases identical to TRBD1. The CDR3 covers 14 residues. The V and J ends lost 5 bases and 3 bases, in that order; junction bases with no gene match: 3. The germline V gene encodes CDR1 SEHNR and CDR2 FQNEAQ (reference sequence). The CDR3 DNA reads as TGTGCCAGCAGCGACGGACAGGGCTACAATGAGCAGTTCTTC. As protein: CASSDGQGYNEQFF. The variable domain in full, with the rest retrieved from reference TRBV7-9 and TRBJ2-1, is DTGVSQNPRHKITKRGQNVTFRCDPISEHNRLYWYRQTLGQGPEFLTYFQNEAQLEKSRLLSDRFSAERPKGSFSTLEIQRTEQGDSAMYLCASSDGQGYNEQFFGPGTRLTVL.

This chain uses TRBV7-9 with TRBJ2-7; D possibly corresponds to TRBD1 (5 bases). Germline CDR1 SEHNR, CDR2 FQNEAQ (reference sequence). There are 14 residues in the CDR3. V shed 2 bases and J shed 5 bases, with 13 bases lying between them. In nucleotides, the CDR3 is TGTGCCAGCAGCTTAACTCCGGTAGGGGACGAGCAGTACTTC. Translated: CASSLTPVGDEQYF.